This T cell receptor (beta chain) is drawn from a study of shared clonotypes between healthy human individuals. HIV-negative, healthy adults without recent acute infections or vaccinations were the donors. Donors comprised only Caucasian adults living in Nashville, Tennessee. The deep-level immunoSEQ assay was used. Profiled with immunoSEQ multiplex PCR; TCRdb holds only in-frame clones, not every one. The repertoire holds about half a million clones, with about 84% as singletons. The V gene lost 5 bases and the J gene lost 3 bases, with 16 bases spanning the gap. Germline values: CDR1 MNHNS, CDR2 SASEGT. The CDR3 contains 15 residues.

The TCR sequence derives from a woman aged 40-49 years in good health. Some clones in this sample may be carry-over from other donors' samples. The sequenced material came from PBMCs. The chain recombines TRBV6-1 with TRBJ1-2, with TRBD1 as a possible D gene (6 bases). The CDR3 nucleotides are TGTGCCAGCAGTTCATGGGACACAGACTACTATGGCTACACCTTC. It specifies CASSSWDTDYYGYTF.